Below, 6 T cell receptor beta chains from the same sample are listed, as sequenced in a study of untreated major depressive disorder. This table comes from immunoSEQ multiplex PCR, and its TCRdb copy is limited to in-frame clones, with some not included. The table includes around 20,000 clones, roughly 93% detected once. The sample comprised CD4+ T cells from PBMCs. Every receptor here comes from a man aged 25 to 40 in good health.

J is TRBJ2-7 and V is TRBV6-5, with D possibly matching TRBD1 (5 bases). This CDR3 has 14 residues. Germline CDR1 MNHEY, CDR2 SVGAGI. V lost 6 bases, J lost 3 bases, and 15 bases lay in between. CDR3 sequence reads: CASSLVQGSYEQYF. DNA of the CDR3: TGTGCCAGCAGCCTAGTCCAGGGAAGCTACGAGCAGTACTTC.

V is TRBV29-1 and J is TRBJ2-2; D possibly matches TRBD1 or TRBD2 (5 bases each). Germline CDR1 and CDR2: SQVTM and ANQGSEA. The CDR3 has 12 amino acids. Trimming removed 6 bases from V and 0 bases from J, with 5 bases in between. The CDR3 nucleotides read TGCAGCGTGGGACCGAACACCGGGGAGCTGTTTTTT. As protein: CSVGPNTGELFF.

The rearrangement joins TRBV7-8 to TRBJ2-7; tentatively, D is TRBD1 or TRBD2 (7 bases each). From germline, CDR1 is SGHVS and CDR2 FQNEAQ. With 1 base removed from V and 6 bases from J, the gap between germline ends came to 22 bases. The CDR3 is 17 residues long. The CDR3 DNA is TGTGCCAGCAGCTTAGTCCCCAGGGGGGGGACCCTTGGCGAGCAGTACTTC. Encoded protein: CASSLVPRGGTLGEQYF. The variable domain in full, with the rest retrieved from reference TRBV7-8 and TRBJ2-7, is GAGVSQSPRYKVAKRGQDVALRCDPISGHVSLFWYQQALGQGPEFLTYFQNEAQLDKSGLPSDRFFAERPEGSVSTLKIQRTQQEDSAVYLCASSLVPRGGTLGEQYFGPGTRLTVT.

This clone was counted a few times. The V gene is TRBV5-4, the J gene TRBJ1-2, with D possibly being TRBD1 (5 bases). Germline CDR1 and CDR2: SGHNT and YYREEE (reference sequence). The CDR3 has 15 amino acids. V lost 2 bases and J 4 bases, leaving 15 bases between the germline ends. CDR3 amino acids: CASSFVSQGGYGYTF. The CDR3 nucleotides read TGTGCCAGCAGCTTCGTATCGCAGGGTGGCTATGGCTACACCTTC.

This chain joins TRBV7-9 and TRBJ2-3, with D perhaps TRBD2 (5 bases). Looked up from germline, CDR1 is SEHNR and CDR2 is FQNEAQ (reference sequence). V shed 10 bases and J shed 0 bases, with 11 bases lying between them. This CDR3 spans 13 amino acids. The CDR3 loop reads CAIPRTSTDTQYF. The DNA for the CDR3 is TGTGCCATCCCGCGGACTAGCACAGATACGCAGTATTTT.

This chain connects TRBV5-1 to TRBJ2-4; D is tentatively TRBD1 or TRBD2 (5 bases each). The CDR3 totals 20 residues. Between the trimmed V and J ends, which lost 4 bases and 0 bases, there was a span of 26 bases. Germline V gene lookup returns CDR1 SGHRS and CDR2 YFSETQ. CDR3 in DNA: TGCGCCAGCAGCCTACGGGGCCAGGCCCTCTTTCCCCTAGCCAAAAACATTCAGTACTTC. It yields the protein CASSLRGQALFPLAKNIQYF.